The clone carrying this T cell receptor beta chain turned up a few times. Its antigen is not known. These data are taken from a study of regulatory T cells in long-lasting Graves disease. HTBI primers from iRepertoire and Arm-PCR of CDR3 regions yielded the TCR beta libraries. TCRdb independently ran MiXCR on the multiplex PCR reads; one entry per CDR3 protein. The data show 650,000 to 850,000 distinct CDR3 sequences, 30% seen once. Time point meaning: persistent/refractory GD, antithyroid drugs over 5 years with positive TRAb. The TCR library was made from RNA extracted from PBMCs. Criteria from the American Thyroid Association guidelines were applied to diagnose Graves' disease. CDR1 is LNHDA and CDR2 is SQIVND in the germline V gene (reference sequence). CDR3 length: 15 amino acids. Trimming took 6 bases from V and 2 from J; bases not matched to a gene: 2. General study points: The study found TRBV28, TRBJ1-2 and TRBJ2-5 favored in persistent disease.

This receptor was obtained from a female donor with Graves disease. The material was peripheral blood mononuclear cells (PBMCs), obtained when the disease was refractory, from a patient treated with antithyroid drugs. This rearrangement joins TRBV19 to TRBJ2-4; 12 nucleotides align to TRBD2. CDR3 nucleotide sequence: TGTGCCAGTAGCCTAGCGGGAGGGACCAAAAACATTCAGTACTTC. It encodes CASSLAGGTKNIQYF.